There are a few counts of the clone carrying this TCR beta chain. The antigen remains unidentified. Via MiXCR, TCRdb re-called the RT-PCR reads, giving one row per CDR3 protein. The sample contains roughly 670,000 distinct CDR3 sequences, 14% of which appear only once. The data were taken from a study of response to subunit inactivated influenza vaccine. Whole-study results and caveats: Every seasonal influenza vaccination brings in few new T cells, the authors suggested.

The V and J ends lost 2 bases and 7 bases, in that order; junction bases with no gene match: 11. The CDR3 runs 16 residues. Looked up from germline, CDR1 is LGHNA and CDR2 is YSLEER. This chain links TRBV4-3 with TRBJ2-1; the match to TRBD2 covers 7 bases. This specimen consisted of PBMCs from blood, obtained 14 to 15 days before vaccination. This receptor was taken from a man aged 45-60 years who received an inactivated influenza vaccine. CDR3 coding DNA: TGCGCCAGCAGCCAATCCTTCTGGGAGGGTGGGAATGAGCAGTTCTTC. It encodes CASSQSFWEGGNEQFF.